This TCR beta chain was documented in a study of regulatory T cells in long-lasting Graves disease (dated by TCRdb to the early 2020s). For the wider study: Antithyroid drugs had been taken for less than 3 months by newly diagnosed Graves' disease patients. Peripheral blood TCR sequencing and RNA sequencing compared persistent Graves' disease patients with newly diagnosed Graves' disease patients. The study was conducted in China and was registered as a clinical trial. A total of around 35 samples underwent TCR sequencing: roughly 13 from persistent and about 20 from newly diagnosed Graves' disease patients.

Library construction relied on multiplex PCR. Sequenced on an Illumina HiSeq 4000. TCR beta libraries were built with iRepertoire HTBI primers and Arm-PCR amplification of CDR3 regions. Before sequencing, the PCR products went through gel purification. Processing in the source paper ran as follows. Gene usage analysis of CDR3 amino acid clonotypes used the 60 to 80 TRBV and more than 13 TRBJ segments found across samples. COPE and FqMerger were used to merge the filtered high-quality paired reads into contigs. BLAST was used to align contigs to IMGT TRBV, TRBD and TRBJ reference genes, and CDR3 was defined according to IMGT. Clonotypes above 0.1% frequency were classified as highly expanded clones. Shannon entropy was used to measure repertoire diversity, and the Gini coefficient was used to measure V-J evenness. A clonotype found in more than one individual was treated as public. Using fastp at Q25 and MiXCR, TCRdb reprocessed the public reads and kept productive beta chains. Each CDR3 protein gets just one entry, which takes the most common genes and DNA from the rows behind it. Here the V and J calls rest on TCRdb's processing, not on the authors' analysis. A total of approximately 400,000 distinct CDR3 sequences appear in this sample, 14% to 15% of them only once. The top ten hold approximately 15% of the sample.

The time point label here, explained by the study, means: newly diagnosed GD, antithyroid drugs for less than 3 months. For both TCR sequencing and RNA sequencing, RNA was extracted from PBMCs in TRIzol. Graves' disease was diagnosed according to American Thyroid Association guidelines. Patients were recruited from an endocrinology department in Xi'an, China. Each patient gave approximately 9.7 milliliters of peripheral blood, collected in an EDTA anticoagulant tube. Ficoll Paque Plus density gradient separation was used to isolate PBMCs, and no additional T cell sorting was done. An Agilent 2100 Bioanalyzer and agarose gel were used to check RNA quality, and a NanoDrop 2000 was used to measure RNA concentration. Results and caveats for the whole study, not just this receptor: Lower TCR Shannon entropy and fewer highly expanded clones were observed in persistent Graves' disease patients than in newly diagnosed patients, which suggested clonal expansion. The small sample size was acknowledged by the authors as a limitation that may reduce accuracy. Only peripheral blood was studied, because thyroid tissue, the primary lesion, was inaccessible. Only the TCR beta chain was sequenced and analyzed. A larger number of public clonotypes was shared among persistent patients (2,741) than among newly diagnosed patients (more than 850).

As concerns this clonotype: No antigen is known for it. No per-base quality is available; no much larger clone lies one base away.

This sample was also put to use in a study of T cells in Graves' hyperthyroidism and ophthalmopathy. As that second study puts it: Stable Graves' hyperthyroidism was defined as no progression to ophthalmopathy during 18 months of follow-up. The hyperthyroidism patients were between 18 and 65 years old and newly diagnosed, with a disease duration of less than 2 months. The study excluded patients with uncontrolled infections, other autoimmune diseases, pregnancy or lactation. Clinical symptoms, serum thyroxine and TRAb, thyroid ultrasound, and orbital computed tomography formed the basis for the diagnoses. For the first round of RT-PCR on the TCR CDR3, the HTBI primer set was used together with the Qiagen OneStep RT-PCR kit. Blood samples also contained most of the expanded thyroid clonotypes (frequency above 0.001), which suggests that blood repertoires may reflect thyroid immune responses. A 13 V-J signature model separated ophthalmopathy from stable hyperthyroidism, with around 88% sensitivity and roughly 81% specificity in cross-validation and 80%/75% in testing. During validation, the model predicted progression to ophthalmopathy a median of about 5.9 months ahead of onset, with roughly 65% sensitivity and roughly 75% specificity. A discovery cohort of about 96 patients, about 40 with Graves' ophthalmopathy and 57 with stable Graves' hyperthyroidism, was used to find distinguishing TCR V-J signatures. An independent validation cohort of under 20 hyperthyroidism patients and over 15 patients who later progressed to ophthalmopathy tested prospective prediction of ophthalmopathy. For training and testing, the 80 to 100 patients in the discovery cohort were randomly divided in a 7:3 ratio. In addition, the study compared T-cell repertoires in thyroid tissue and in blood from five to seven Graves' hyperthyroidism patients. After sampling, hyperthyroidism patients received methimazole starting at 30 mg daily, and ophthalmopathy patients received high-dose intravenous methylprednisolone. The libraries were constructed in a second round of multiplex PCR and then size-selected and purified. Paired-end sequencing of the libraries was performed with 100 bp reads on an Illumina HiSeq2000. SOAPnuke was used to process the raw data, throwing out any read that contained adapters or uncalled bases, had a mean Phred below 15, or lacked an exact constant-primer or identifier match. COPE v1.2.5 was used to merge the high-quality paired reads, and each unique nucleotide sequence was defined as a clonotype. Clonotypes were aligned to IMGT TRBV, TRBD and TRBJ reference segments using MiTCR v1.1. The analysis was restricted to V-J combinations with a frequency above 0.0001, which together covered just over 98% of the repertoires. A TCS score was defined as the ratio of F50 (clonal expansion) to E x V (chaos), with BLOSUM62-based TCRdist applied between CDR3 peptides within each V-J. Welch's t-statistics and random forest reduced some 510 V-J features to 13, which were used in a naive Bayes classifier (R e1071). Sample size was not statistically predetermined, and blinding of investigators to group allocation was not performed. TCR Vbeta CDR3 sequencing of 135 peripheral blood samples (over 40 ophthalmopathy, about 80 hyperthyroidism and some 17 progressor patients) is reported in the paper.

The sequence came from a woman under 40 with Graves disease. Donor details come from another sample of the same person, matched by shared clones. The specimen was peripheral blood mononuclear cells (PBMCs), collected at new diagnosis, from a patient treated with antithyroid drugs.

The CDR3 corresponds to CASSLGRDPTSYEQYF. The DNA sequence is as follows: TGTGCCAGCAGCCTCGGGCGGGACCCGACCTCCTACGAGCAGTACTTC. This chain joins TRBV6-2 or TRBV6-3 to TRBJ2-7, with TRBD2 tentatively as D gene (6 bases match). The cysteine opens and the phenylalanine closes a CDR3 of 16 amino acids. Solely the CDR3 DNA is kept, with 48 bases framed from the first base. The CDR1 and CDR2 encoded by the germline V gene are MNHEY and SVGEGT. V is cut by 6 bases and J by 0 bases, and the space between the germline ends is 18 bases.